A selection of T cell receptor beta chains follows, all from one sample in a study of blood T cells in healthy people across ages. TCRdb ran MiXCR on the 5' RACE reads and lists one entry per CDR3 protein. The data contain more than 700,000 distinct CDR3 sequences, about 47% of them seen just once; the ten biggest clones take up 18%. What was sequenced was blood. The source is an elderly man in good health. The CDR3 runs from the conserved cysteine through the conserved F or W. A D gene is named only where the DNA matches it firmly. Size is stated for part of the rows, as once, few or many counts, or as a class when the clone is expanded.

CDR3aa: CASSFPRLAGAPHEQYF
CDR3nt: TGTGCCAGCAGTTTTCCTCGACTAGCGGGAGCTCCCCATGAGCAGTACTTC
abundance: -
v_gene: TRBV27
d_gene: TRBD2
j_gene: TRBJ2-5

CDR3aa: CGVDPGQGVRNEQYF
CDR3nt: TGCGGCGTAGACCCGGGGCAGGGGGTTCGGAACGAGCAGTACTTC
abundance: -
v_gene: TRBV29-1
d_gene: TRBD1
j_gene: TRBJ2-7

CDR3aa: CASSLVRLAGGSSTDTQYF
CDR3nt: TGTGCCAGCAGCTTAGTGAGACTAGCGGGAGGCTCTAGCACAGATACGCAGTATTTT
abundance: few
v_gene: TRBV7-2
d_gene: TRBD2
j_gene: TRBJ2-3

CDR3aa: CASSVIASTYEQYF
CDR3nt: TGTGCCAGCAGCGTAATCGCGTCTACCTACGAGCAGTACTTC
abundance: few
v_gene: TRBV9
d_gene: -
j_gene: TRBJ2-7

CDR3aa: CSAIKTGITSTDTQYF
CDR3nt: TGCAGTGCAATAAAGACAGGAATTACTAGCACAGATACGCAGTATTTT
abundance: many
v_gene: TRBV20-1
d_gene: -
j_gene: TRBJ2-3

CDR3aa: CASKVWATSGNNEQFF
CDR3nt: TGTGCCAGCAAAGTTTGGGCCACTAGCGGAAACAATGAGCAGTTCTTC
abundance: -
v_gene: TRBV28
d_gene: TRBD2
j_gene: TRBJ2-1

CDR3aa: CAWSVPDRTNYGYTF
CDR3nt: TGTGCCTGGAGTGTTCCCGACAGAACTAACTATGGCTACACCTTC
abundance: few
v_gene: TRBV30
d_gene: -
j_gene: TRBJ1-2

CDR3aa: CATSDNLGYSPYNEQFF
CDR3nt: TGTGCCACCAGTGATAACTTGGGATACAGCCCCTACAATGAGCAGTTCTTC
abundance: -
v_gene: TRBV24-1
d_gene: -
j_gene: TRBJ2-1

CDR3aa: CASSVPGLARSEQFF
CDR3nt: TGTGCCAGCAGTGTACCGGGGCTAGCTCGTAGTGAGCAGTTCTTC
abundance: -
v_gene: TRBV28
d_gene: -
j_gene: TRBJ2-1

CDR3aa: CASSPGGMVNTEAFF
CDR3nt: TGCGCCAGCAGCCCGGGGGGGATGGTAAACACTGAAGCTTTCTTT
abundance: -
v_gene: TRBV5-1
d_gene: -
j_gene: TRBJ1-1

CDR3aa: CASRVGGQGSTDTQYF
CDR3nt: TGTGCCAGCAGGGTGGGGGGACAGGGGAGCACAGATACGCAGTATTTT
abundance: many
v_gene: TRBV7-2
d_gene: TRBD1
j_gene: TRBJ2-3

CDR3aa: CAISDLTGGSYEQYF
CDR3nt: TGTGCCATCAGTGACCTGACGGGGGGGTCGTACGAGCAGTACTTC
abundance: few
v_gene: TRBV10-3
d_gene: TRBD2
j_gene: TRBJ2-7

CDR3aa: CATSRDPGGTPEHKNIQYF
CDR3nt: TGTGCCACCAGCAGAGATCCCGGCGGGACCCCCGAGCATAAAAACATTCAGTACTTC
abundance: -
v_gene: TRBV15
d_gene: -
j_gene: TRBJ2-4

CDR3aa: CASSRVGTRVHTDTQYF
CDR3nt: TGTGCCAGCAGCAGAGTGGGGACTAGAGTTCACACAGATACGCAGTATTTT
abundance: -
v_gene: TRBV7-2
d_gene: TRBD2
j_gene: TRBJ2-3

CDR3aa: CASSPHGANVLTF
CDR3nt: TGTGCCAGCAGCCCCCACGGGGCCAACGTCCTGACTTTC
abundance: -
v_gene: TRBV7-3
d_gene: -
j_gene: TRBJ2-6

CDR3aa: CASSNGDLGAQETQYF
CDR3nt: TGTGCCAGCAGTAATGGGGACTTGGGGGCACAAGAGACCCAGTACTTC
abundance: -
v_gene: TRBV28
d_gene: -
j_gene: TRBJ2-5

CDR3aa: CSVAPAGGTDTQYF
CDR3nt: TGCAGCGTTGCCCCGGCCGGGGGCACAGATACGCAGTATTTT
abundance: many
v_gene: TRBV29-1
d_gene: -
j_gene: TRBJ2-3

CDR3aa: CASSVGPGQETQYF
CDR3nt: TGTGCCAGCAGCGTAGGTCCGGGCCAAGAGACCCAGTACTTC
abundance: few
v_gene: TRBV9
d_gene: -
j_gene: TRBJ2-5

CDR3aa: CASSADGTGRETQYF
CDR3nt: TGCGCCAGCAGCGCAGATGGGACAGGACGAGAGACCCAGTACTTC
abundance: few
v_gene: TRBV5-1
d_gene: TRBD1
j_gene: TRBJ2-5

CDR3aa: CASSVTSPPSEQYF
CDR3nt: TGTGCCAGCAGCGTTACTAGCCCACCTTCCGAGCAGTACTTC
abundance: few
v_gene: TRBV16
d_gene: -
j_gene: TRBJ2-7

CDR3aa: CASSTGQAGRPQHF
CDR3nt: TGTGCCAGCAGCACTGGACAGGCGGGGCGGCCCCAGCATTTT
abundance: -
v_gene: TRBV13
d_gene: TRBD1
j_gene: TRBJ1-5

CDR3aa: CSAELGGGQGYTF
CDR3nt: TGCAGTGCGGAGCTAGGGGGCGGGCAGGGCTACACCTTC
abundance: -
v_gene: TRBV20-1
d_gene: TRBD1
j_gene: TRBJ1-2

CDR3aa: CASSQELGRLNYGYTF
CDR3nt: TGCGCCAGCAGCCAAGAACTGGGACGGCTTAACTATGGCTACACCTTC
abundance: -
v_gene: TRBV4-3
d_gene: -
j_gene: TRBJ1-2

CDR3aa: CASSLSNIQYF
CDR3nt: TGTGCCTCCAGCTTGAGTAACATTCAGTACTTC
abundance: -
v_gene: TRBV2
d_gene: -
j_gene: TRBJ2-4

CDR3aa: CASSEAGRGAFF
CDR3nt: TGTGCCAGCAGTGAAGCTGGAAGGGGAGCTTTCTTT
abundance: -
v_gene: TRBV6-1
d_gene: -
j_gene: TRBJ1-1

CDR3aa: CASSLRLAVDTGELFF
CDR3nt: TGCGCCAGCAGCTTGAGACTAGCGGTTGACACCGGGGAGCTGTTTTTT
abundance: -
v_gene: TRBV5-1
d_gene: TRBD2
j_gene: TRBJ2-2

CDR3aa: CASRTHRQRETEQYF
CDR3nt: TGTGCCAGCAGAACTCACCGACAGCGGGAGACCGAGCAGTACTTC
abundance: -
v_gene: TRBV27
d_gene: TRBD2
j_gene: TRBJ2-7

CDR3aa: CASSLATQYSVAGELFF
CDR3nt: TGTGCCAGCAGCTTAGCGACGCAGTACAGTGTCGCCGGGGAGCTGTTTTTT
abundance: -
v_gene: TRBV7-9
d_gene: -
j_gene: TRBJ2-2

CDR3aa: CSATSGISYEQYF
CDR3nt: TGCAGTGCCACTAGCGGGATTTCCTACGAGCAGTACTTC
abundance: many
v_gene: TRBV20-1
d_gene: TRBD2
j_gene: TRBJ2-7

CDR3aa: CANSPQGGGGVYEQFF
CDR3nt: TGTGCCAACAGTCCACAGGGGGGGGGCGGGGTGTATGAGCAGTTCTTC
abundance: -
v_gene: TRBV7-2
d_gene: -
j_gene: TRBJ2-1

CDR3aa: CASSLVRAGVAYEQYF
CDR3nt: TGTGCCAGCAGCTTAGTCAGGGCAGGGGTCGCCTACGAGCAGTACTTC
abundance: few
v_gene: TRBV11-2
d_gene: -
j_gene: TRBJ2-7

CDR3aa: CSAPSSGTNNEQYF
CDR3nt: TGCAGTGCTCCCTCTAGCGGGACCAACAATGAGCAGTACTTC
abundance: few
v_gene: TRBV20-1
d_gene: TRBD2
j_gene: TRBJ2-5

CDR3aa: CSATSTSTDTQYF
CDR3nt: TGCAGCGCGACATCGACAAGCACAGATACGCAGTATTTT
abundance: many
v_gene: TRBV29-1
d_gene: -
j_gene: TRBJ2-3

CDR3aa: CASSYPPDLGETQFF
CDR3nt: TGTGCCAGCAGTTACCCACCGGACCTCGGGGAGACCCAGTTCTTC
abundance: -
v_gene: TRBV6-6
d_gene: -
j_gene: TRBJ2-1

CDR3aa: CASSSPGPGYNEQFF
CDR3nt: TGTGCCAGCAGCTCTCCGGGACCTGGGTACAATGAGCAGTTCTTC
abundance: -
v_gene: TRBV7-3
d_gene: -
j_gene: TRBJ2-1

CDR3aa: CASRPGQRSGPQHF
CDR3nt: TGTGCCAGCAGGCCGGGACAAAGGTCGGGGCCCCAGCATTTT
abundance: -
v_gene: TRBV27
d_gene: -
j_gene: TRBJ1-5

CDR3aa: CASSSQVRGSSSYEQYF
CDR3nt: TGTGCCAGCAGCTCTCAAGTCCGGGGGTCTAGCTCCTACGAGCAGTACTTC
abundance: -
v_gene: TRBV11-1
d_gene: -
j_gene: TRBJ2-7

CDR3aa: CASSSPGGTSGREQYF
CDR3nt: TGTGCCAGCAGCTCCCCAGGGGGGACTAGCGGTCGCGAGCAGTACTTC
abundance: few
v_gene: TRBV11-2
d_gene: TRBD2
j_gene: TRBJ2-7

CDR3aa: CASRLSGSRQPQHF
CDR3nt: TGTGCCAGCAGGCTATCAGGGTCTCGCCAGCCCCAGCATTTT
abundance: -
v_gene: TRBV12-3/TRBV12-4
d_gene: -
j_gene: TRBJ1-5

CDR3aa: CASSLRGSVRDTQYF
CDR3nt: TGTGCCAGCAGTTTAAGGGGGAGCGTGAGAGATACGCAGTATTTT
abundance: few
v_gene: TRBV28
d_gene: -
j_gene: TRBJ2-3

CDR3aa: CASSRTSGGAYEQYF
CDR3nt: TGTGCCAGCAGTAGGACTAGCGGGGGTGCCTACGAGCAGTACTTC
abundance: few
v_gene: TRBV12-3/TRBV12-4
d_gene: TRBD2
j_gene: TRBJ2-7

CDR3aa: CASTVGLTGELFF
CDR3nt: TGTGCCAGCACGGTAGGCCTCACCGGGGAGCTGTTTTTT
abundance: -
v_gene: TRBV25-1
d_gene: -
j_gene: TRBJ2-2

CDR3aa: CSAMGQGFSEQYF
CDR3nt: TGCAGTGCTATGGGACAGGGGTTTAGCGAGCAGTACTTC
abundance: -
v_gene: TRBV20-1
d_gene: TRBD1
j_gene: TRBJ2-7

CDR3aa: CSASGRPFYNEQFF
CDR3nt: TGCAGTGCTAGCGGGAGGCCCTTCTACAATGAGCAGTTCTTC
abundance: many
v_gene: TRBV20-1
d_gene: TRBD2
j_gene: TRBJ2-1

CDR3aa: CASSQDTGASSYNEQFF
CDR3nt: TGCGCCAGCAGCCAAGATACTGGGGCAAGCTCCTACAATGAGCAGTTCTTC
abundance: -
v_gene: TRBV4-1
d_gene: -
j_gene: TRBJ2-1

CDR3aa: CASSLGTSGRRETQYF
CDR3nt: TGTGCCAGCAGCTTGGGGACTAGCGGGAGGCGAGAGACCCAGTACTTC
abundance: -
v_gene: TRBV7-2
d_gene: TRBD2
j_gene: TRBJ2-5

CDR3aa: CASSYSSSTYEQYF
CDR3nt: TGTGCCAGCAGTTACTCATCCTCGACCTACGAGCAGTACTTC
abundance: -
v_gene: TRBV6-5
d_gene: -
j_gene: TRBJ2-7

CDR3aa: CASSQVGTGYYGYTF
CDR3nt: TGCGCCAGCAGCCAAGTAGGCACAGGGTACTATGGCTACACCTTC
abundance: -
v_gene: TRBV4-1
d_gene: -
j_gene: TRBJ1-2

CDR3aa: CSARPSAGSGVDTQYF
CDR3nt: TGCAGTGCTAGACCCTCAGCGGGATCCGGAGTAGATACGCAGTATTTT
abundance: -
v_gene: TRBV20-1
d_gene: TRBD2
j_gene: TRBJ2-3

CDR3aa: CASSLGPPEQYF
CDR3nt: TGTGCCAGCAGTTTGGGCCCCCCCGAGCAGTACTTC
abundance: -
v_gene: TRBV12-3/TRBV12-4
d_gene: -
j_gene: TRBJ2-7

CDR3aa: CANSLAWGDTQYF
CDR3nt: TGCGCCAACAGCTTGGCGTGGGGGGATACGCAGTATTTT
abundance: -
v_gene: TRBV5-1
d_gene: -
j_gene: TRBJ2-3

CDR3aa: CASSLSQVTGGYTF
CDR3nt: TGCGCCAGCAGCTTGAGCCAGGTAACAGGTGGCTACACCTTC
abundance: -
v_gene: TRBV5-1
d_gene: -
j_gene: TRBJ1-2

CDR3aa: CSAGPPATGFSYEQYF
CDR3nt: TGCAGTGCCGGCCCCCCCGCGACAGGATTCTCCTACGAGCAGTACTTC
abundance: few
v_gene: TRBV20-1
d_gene: -
j_gene: TRBJ2-7

CDR3aa: CSVEDMTSMFGTEAFF
CDR3nt: TGCAGCGTTGAAGATATGACCTCCATGTTTGGGACTGAAGCTTTCTTT
abundance: -
v_gene: TRBV29-1
d_gene: -
j_gene: TRBJ1-1

CDR3aa: CSTRDLNSGSLYNEQFF
CDR3nt: TGCAGTACTAGAGATTTGAATAGCGGGAGTCTTTACAATGAGCAGTTCTTC
abundance: -
v_gene: TRBV20-1
d_gene: TRBD2
j_gene: TRBJ2-1